This TCR beta chain was captured by sequencing in a study of Ad26.COV2.S vaccination and SARS-CoV-2 variants. This CDR3 has 14 amino acids. The V end lost 6 bases, the J end lost 4 bases, and 15 bases lay between the germline ends. CDR1 and CDR2 from the germline V gene are LGHDT and YNNKEL (reference sequence). As to treatment: 15 to 20 received Ad26.COV2.S at low or high dose, single or two shots; 5 received placebo; per-sample allocation not given. Repertoires come from day 63 after the first vaccine or placebo injection. Donation was by an adult aged 18-55 years who was in Boston. Assay: immunoSEQ multiplex PCR; the TCRdb copy retains only in-frame clones and omits some. In the table there are fewer than 800,000 clones, around 90% of which are singletons.

The input for sequencing was peripheral blood, taken in a trial of Ad26.COV2.S vaccine versus placebo. This rearrangement joins TRBV3-1 (or the pseudogene TRBV3-2) to TRBJ1-2; D is possibly TRBD1 (5 bases). The TCR comes from a person between 18 and 65 years old who received the Ad26.COV2.S COVID-19 vaccine or a placebo. DNA for the CDR3: TGTGCCAGCAGTCGAGGTGGGGCGAGCTATGGCTACACCTTC. This encodes CASSRGGASYGYTF.